This is a list of T cell receptor beta chains from one sample in a study of blood T cell repertoires in COVID-19. TCRdb's table, derived via immunoSEQ multiplex PCR, lists solely in-frame clones and lacks some. The sample includes about 430,000 clones, 70% to 90% of them seen just once. Sequencing used peripheral blood. These receptors came from a man aged 18 to 30 with COVID-19, enrolled during active disease. Each CDR3 is given with its conserved first and last residue. Each record gives: D gene, V gene, clone size, J gene, CDR3 protein, CDR3 DNA. D genes are given only for firm matches. Some rows have no size entry. The others give once, few or many, or a class for an expanded clone.

D gene: TRBD1
V gene: TRBV2
clone size: -
J gene: TRBJ2-3
CDR3 protein: CARDRGEADTQYF
CDR3 DNA: TGTGCGAGAGACAGGGGCGAGGCAGATACGCAGTATTTT

D gene: -
V gene: TRBV5-1
clone size: -
J gene: TRBJ2-7
CDR3 protein: CASSFAGGNYEQYF
CDR3 DNA: TGCGCCAGCAGCTTCGCAGGGGGGAACTACGAGCAGTACTTC

D gene: TRBD2
V gene: TRBV3-1/TRBV3-2
clone size: once
J gene: TRBJ2-5
CDR3 protein: CASSQEGPHSGRALRETQYF
CDR3 DNA: TGTGCCAGCAGCCAAGAAGGCCCTCATAGCGGGAGGGCCCTACGCGAGACCCAGTACTTC

D gene: -
V gene: TRBV21-1
clone size: -
J gene: TRBJ1-1
CDR3 protein: CASSHEGGQGLTEAFF
CDR3 DNA: TGTGCCAGCAGCCACGAGGGGGGACAGGGATTAACTGAAGCTTTCTTT

D gene: -
V gene: TRBV7-8
clone size: -
J gene: TRBJ2-3
CDR3 protein: CASSRPGLDTQYF
CDR3 DNA: TGTGCCAGCAGCCGACCGGGGTTGGATACGCAGTATTTT

D gene: TRBD2
V gene: TRBV7-2
clone size: -
J gene: TRBJ2-2
CDR3 protein: CASSLWWRGTGELFF
CDR3 DNA: TGTGCCAGCAGCTTATGGTGGCGGGGGACCGGGGAGCTGTTTTTT

D gene: TRBD1
V gene: TRBV7-9
clone size: -
J gene: TRBJ2-7
CDR3 protein: CASSPRQGRTYEQYF
CDR3 DNA: TGTGCCAGCAGCCCCCGACAGGGACGAACCTACGAGCAGTACTTC

D gene: TRBD1
V gene: TRBV6-1
clone size: -
J gene: TRBJ1-3
CDR3 protein: CASSEWETGGAYTIYF
CDR3 DNA: TGTGCCAGCAGTGAATGGGAGACAGGGGGCGCGTACACCATATATTTT

D gene: TRBD2
V gene: TRBV7-6
clone size: -
J gene: TRBJ2-1
CDR3 protein: CASSPTSGGLNEQFF
CDR3 DNA: TGTGCCAGCAGCCCGACTAGCGGGGGGTTGAATGAGCAGTTCTTC

D gene: TRBD2
V gene: TRBV19
clone size: -
J gene: TRBJ2-1
CDR3 protein: CASSIGGSAGNEQFF
CDR3 DNA: TGTGCCAGTAGTATTGGCGGGAGCGCCGGCAATGAGCAGTTCTTC

D gene: -
V gene: TRBV7-8
clone size: once
J gene: TRBJ1-1
CDR3 protein: CASSPPSRRTEAFF
CDR3 DNA: TGTGCCAGCAGCCCCCCAAGTAGGAGAACTGAAGCTTTCTTT

D gene: TRBD2
V gene: TRBV4-1
clone size: -
J gene: TRBJ2-7
CDR3 protein: CASSQGLAGGTYEQYF
CDR3 DNA: TGCGCCAGCAGCCAGGGACTAGCGGGAGGAACCTACGAGCAGTACTTC

D gene: TRBD2
V gene: TRBV24-1
clone size: -
J gene: TRBJ2-5
CDR3 protein: CATSDFSTSKETQYF
CDR3 DNA: TGTGCCACCAGTGATTTTTCGACTAGCAAAGAGACCCAGTACTTC

D gene: -
V gene: TRBV10-2
clone size: -
J gene: TRBJ1-5
CDR3 protein: CASLQDRYSNQPQHF
CDR3 DNA: TGCGCCAGCCTCCAGGACAGATATAGCAATCAGCCCCAGCATTTT

D gene: -
V gene: TRBV2
clone size: -
J gene: TRBJ2-2
CDR3 protein: CAIRGGKPPGELFF
CDR3 DNA: TGTGCCATTAGGGGGGGAAAGCCACCCGGGGAGCTGTTTTTT

D gene: -
V gene: TRBV14
clone size: -
J gene: TRBJ2-1
CDR3 protein: CASSLSSDREPPFNEQFF
CDR3 DNA: TGTGCCAGCAGCCTTAGCTCAGACCGGGAGCCCCCTTTCAATGAGCAGTTCTTC

D gene: -
V gene: TRBV10-1
clone size: -
J gene: TRBJ2-5
CDR3 protein: CASSDFGLGETQYF
CDR3 DNA: TGCGCCAGCAGTGATTTTGGACTCGGCGAGACCCAGTACTTC

D gene: -
V gene: TRBV15
clone size: once
J gene: TRBJ1-1
CDR3 protein: CATRKIDGGIPKNTEAFF
CDR3 DNA: TGTGCCACCAGAAAAATCGACGGGGGTATCCCGAAGAACACTGAAGCTTTCTTT

D gene: TRBD2
V gene: TRBV13
clone size: once
J gene: TRBJ2-1
CDR3 protein: CASSSGTSGRSYNEQFF
CDR3 DNA: TGTGCCAGCAGCTCCGGGACTAGCGGGAGGTCCTACAATGAGCAGTTCTTC

D gene: TRBD2
V gene: TRBV27
clone size: -
J gene: TRBJ2-1
CDR3 protein: CASRGLADEQFF
CDR3 DNA: TGTGCCAGCAGGGGGCTAGCGGATGAGCAGTTCTTC

D gene: TRBD1
V gene: TRBV10-1
clone size: -
J gene: TRBJ2-2
CDR3 protein: CASSDGQGVGELFF
CDR3 DNA: TGCGCCAGCAGTGACGGGCAGGGGGTCGGGGAGCTGTTTTTT

D gene: -
V gene: TRBV7-9
clone size: -
J gene: TRBJ2-1
CDR3 protein: CASTGSGSSYNEQFF
CDR3 DNA: TGTGCCAGCACCGGCTCGGGTAGCTCCTACAATGAGCAGTTCTTC

D gene: -
V gene: TRBV2
clone size: -
J gene: TRBJ2-1
CDR3 protein: CASRANEQFF
CDR3 DNA: TGTGCCAGCAGGGCAAATGAGCAGTTCTTC

D gene: TRBD2
V gene: TRBV14
clone size: few
J gene: TRBJ2-1
CDR3 protein: CASSQVFGGSNEQFF
CDR3 DNA: TGTGCCAGCAGCCAAGTCTTTGGCGGGAGCAATGAGCAGTTCTTC

D gene: TRBD1
V gene: TRBV12-3/TRBV12-4
clone size: -
J gene: TRBJ1-5
CDR3 protein: CASKTGNQPQHF
CDR3 DNA: TGTGCCAGCAAGACAGGGAATCAACCCCAGCATTTT

D gene: TRBD1
V gene: TRBV5-4
clone size: -
J gene: TRBJ2-7
CDR3 protein: CASSLGEGTAEQYF
CDR3 DNA: TGTGCCAGCAGCTTGGGCGAAGGGACAGCCGAGCAGTACTTC

D gene: TRBD2
V gene: TRBV6-2/TRBV6-3
clone size: -
J gene: TRBJ2-1
CDR3 protein: CASSLSTGLAGYNEQFF
CDR3 DNA: TGTGCCAGCAGTCTAAGTACGGGACTAGCGGGATACAATGAGCAGTTCTTC

D gene: TRBD1
V gene: TRBV11-2
clone size: -
J gene: TRBJ1-6
CDR3 protein: CASQPGQGGSPLHF
CDR3 DNA: TGTGCCAGCCAACCGGGACAGGGTGGTTCACCCCTCCACTTT